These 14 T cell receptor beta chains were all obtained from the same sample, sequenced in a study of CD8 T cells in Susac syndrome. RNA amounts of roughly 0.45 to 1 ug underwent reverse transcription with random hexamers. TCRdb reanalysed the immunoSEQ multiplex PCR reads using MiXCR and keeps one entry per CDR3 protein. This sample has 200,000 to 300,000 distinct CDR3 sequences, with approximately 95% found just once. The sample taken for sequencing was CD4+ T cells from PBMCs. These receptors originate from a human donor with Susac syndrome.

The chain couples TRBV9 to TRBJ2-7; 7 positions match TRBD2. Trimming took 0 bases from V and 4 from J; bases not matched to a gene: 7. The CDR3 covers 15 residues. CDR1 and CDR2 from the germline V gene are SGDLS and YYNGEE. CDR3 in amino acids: CASSVEEGGAYEQYF. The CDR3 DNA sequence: TGTGCCAGCAGCGTAGAGGAGGGAGGGGCGTACGAGCAGTACTTC.

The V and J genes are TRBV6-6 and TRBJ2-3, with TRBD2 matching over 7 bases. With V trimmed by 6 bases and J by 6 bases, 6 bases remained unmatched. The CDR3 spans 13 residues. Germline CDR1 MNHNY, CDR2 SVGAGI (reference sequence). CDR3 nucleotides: TGTGCCAGCAGACACGGGACTACGGATACGCAGTATTTT. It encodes CASRHGTTDTQYF.

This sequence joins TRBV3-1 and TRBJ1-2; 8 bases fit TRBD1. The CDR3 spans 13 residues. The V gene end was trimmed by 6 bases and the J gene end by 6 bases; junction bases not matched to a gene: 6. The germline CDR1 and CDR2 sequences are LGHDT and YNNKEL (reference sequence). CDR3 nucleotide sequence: TGTGCCAGCAGTCGACAGGGGTCCAATGGCTACACCTTC. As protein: CASSRQGSNGYTF. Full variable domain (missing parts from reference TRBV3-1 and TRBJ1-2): DTAVSQTPKYLVTQMGNDKSIKCEQNLGHDTMYWYKQDSKKFLKIMFSYNNKELIINETVPNRFSPKSPDKAHLNLHINSLELGDSAVYFCASSRQGSNGYTFGSGTRLTVV.

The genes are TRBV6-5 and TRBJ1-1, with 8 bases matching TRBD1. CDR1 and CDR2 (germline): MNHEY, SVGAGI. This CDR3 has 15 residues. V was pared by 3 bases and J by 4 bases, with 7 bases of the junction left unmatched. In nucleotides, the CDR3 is TGTGCCAGCAGTTATTATCGGGACAGGCCCACTGAAGCTTTCTTT. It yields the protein CASSYYRDRPTEAFF.

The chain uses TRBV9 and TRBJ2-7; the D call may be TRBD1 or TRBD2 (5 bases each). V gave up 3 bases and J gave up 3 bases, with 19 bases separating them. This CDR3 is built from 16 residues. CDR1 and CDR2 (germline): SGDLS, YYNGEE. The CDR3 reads CASSAAPLWGSYEQYF. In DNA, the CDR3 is TGTGCCAGCAGCGCAGCCCCCCTGTGGGGGAGCTACGAGCAGTACTTC. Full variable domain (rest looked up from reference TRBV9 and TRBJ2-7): DSGVTQTPKHLITATGQRVTLRCSPRSGDLSVYWYQQSLDQGLQFLIQYYNGEERAKGNILERFSAQQFPDLHSELNLSSLELGDSALYFCASSAAPLWGSYEQYFGPGTRLTVT.

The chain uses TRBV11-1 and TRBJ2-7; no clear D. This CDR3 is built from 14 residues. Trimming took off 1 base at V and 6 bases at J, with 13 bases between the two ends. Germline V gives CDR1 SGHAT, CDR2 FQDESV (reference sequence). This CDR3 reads CASSLVPTLREQYF. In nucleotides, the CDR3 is TGTGCCAGCAGCTTAGTTCCCACCCTCCGCGAGCAGTACTTC. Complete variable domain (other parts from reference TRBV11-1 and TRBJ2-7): EAEVAQSPRYKITEKSQAVAFWCDPISGHATLYWYRQILGQGPELLVQFQDESVVDDSQLPKDRFSAERLKGVDSTLKIQPAELGDSAMYLCASSLVPTLREQYFGPGTRLTVT.

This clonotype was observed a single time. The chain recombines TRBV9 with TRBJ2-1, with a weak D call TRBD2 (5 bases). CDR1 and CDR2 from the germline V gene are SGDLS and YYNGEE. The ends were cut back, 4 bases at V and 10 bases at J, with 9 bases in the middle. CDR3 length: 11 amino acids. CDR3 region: CASSRGREQFF. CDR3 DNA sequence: TGTGCCAGCAGCCGGGGTAGGGAGCAGTTCTTC.

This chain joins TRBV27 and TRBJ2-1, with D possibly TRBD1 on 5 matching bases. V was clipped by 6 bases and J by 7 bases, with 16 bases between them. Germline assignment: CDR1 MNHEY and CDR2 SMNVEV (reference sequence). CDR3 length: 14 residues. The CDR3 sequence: CASRRIGAANEQFF. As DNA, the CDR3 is TGTGCCAGCAGGCGGATTGGGGCGGCGAATGAGCAGTTCTTC.

The CDR3 DNA reads TGTGCCTGGAGCCAGGGCCTTGAGAAGACCCAGTACTTC. It yields the protein CAWSQGLEKTQYF. J is TRBJ2-5 and V is TRBV30, with D maybe TRBD1 (5 bases). This CDR3 contains 13 residues. V dropped 3 bases and J dropped 6 bases, with 14 bases sitting between them. Germline lookup yields CDR1 GTSNPN and CDR2 SVGIG (reference sequence).

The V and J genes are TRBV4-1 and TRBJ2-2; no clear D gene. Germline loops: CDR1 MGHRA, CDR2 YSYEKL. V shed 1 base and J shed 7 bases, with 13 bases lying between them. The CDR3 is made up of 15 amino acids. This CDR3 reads CASSQVLSTIGELFF. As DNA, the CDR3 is TGCGCCAGCAGCCAAGTTTTATCGACGATCGGGGAGCTGTTTTTT.

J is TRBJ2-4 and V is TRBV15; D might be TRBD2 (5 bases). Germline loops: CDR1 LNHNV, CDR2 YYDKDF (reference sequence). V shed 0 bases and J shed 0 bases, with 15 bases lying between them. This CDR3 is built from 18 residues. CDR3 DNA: TGTGCCACCAGCAGAGATCTTGCGGGCAGGTTAGCCAAAAACATTCAGTACTTC. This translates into CATSRDLAGRLAKNIQYF.

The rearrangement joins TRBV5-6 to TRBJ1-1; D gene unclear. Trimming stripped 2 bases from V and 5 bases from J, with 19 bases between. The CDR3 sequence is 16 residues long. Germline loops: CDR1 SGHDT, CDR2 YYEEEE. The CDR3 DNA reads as TGTGCCAGCAGCTTCCTTACTCAAGATAGAAGTACTGAAGCTTTCTTT. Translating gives CASSFLTQDRSTEAFF. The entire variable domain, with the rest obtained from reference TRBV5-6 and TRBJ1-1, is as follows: DAGVTQSPTHLIKTRGQQVTLRCSPKSGHDTVSWYQQALGQGPQFIFQYYEEEERQRGNFPDRFSGHQFPNYSSELNVNALLLGDSALYLCASSFLTQDRSTEAFFGQGTRLTVV.

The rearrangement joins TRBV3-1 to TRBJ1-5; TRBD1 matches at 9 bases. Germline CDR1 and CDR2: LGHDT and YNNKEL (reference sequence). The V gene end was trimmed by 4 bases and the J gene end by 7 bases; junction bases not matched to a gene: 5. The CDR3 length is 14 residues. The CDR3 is CASSLGTGQQPQHF. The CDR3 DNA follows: TGTGCCAGCAGCCTTGGGACAGGGCAACAGCCCCAGCATTTT.

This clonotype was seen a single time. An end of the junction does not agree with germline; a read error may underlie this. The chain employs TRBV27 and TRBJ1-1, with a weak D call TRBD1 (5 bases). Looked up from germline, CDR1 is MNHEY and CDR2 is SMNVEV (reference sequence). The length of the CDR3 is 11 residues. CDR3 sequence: CASRQESGSFF. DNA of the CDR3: TGTGCCAGCAGACAGGAATCGGGGAGCTTTTTT.